This entry features one T cell receptor (beta chain) sequence. The antigen is undetermined. One end of the junction varies from germline; a read error may be responsible. The data were obtained in a study of shared clonotypes between healthy human individuals. The overall study: Each donor's CD8 memory used one plate, CD8 naive two, each CD4 subset three. General study results and limits: Deeper or shallower sequencing was expected to change how clonotypes are shared among donors.

Assay: immunoSEQ multiplex PCR; the TCRdb copy retains only in-frame clones and omits some. The sample shows over a million clones, 98% to 99% of them seen only once. The CDR3 is 14 residues long. CDR1 is SSHAT and CDR2 is FNYEAQ in the germline V gene (reference sequence). The rearrangement links TRBV7-7 to TRBJ2-5; maybe TRBD1 (6 bases). Input material: naive CD4+ T cells sorted from blood. The subset denotes: CD45RA+ positively selected. The sequence came from a man aged 30 to 45 in good health. The CDR3: CASSIRWTEETQYF. CDR3 coding DNA: TGTGCTAGCAGCATTAGGTGGACAGAAGAGACCCAGTACTTC.